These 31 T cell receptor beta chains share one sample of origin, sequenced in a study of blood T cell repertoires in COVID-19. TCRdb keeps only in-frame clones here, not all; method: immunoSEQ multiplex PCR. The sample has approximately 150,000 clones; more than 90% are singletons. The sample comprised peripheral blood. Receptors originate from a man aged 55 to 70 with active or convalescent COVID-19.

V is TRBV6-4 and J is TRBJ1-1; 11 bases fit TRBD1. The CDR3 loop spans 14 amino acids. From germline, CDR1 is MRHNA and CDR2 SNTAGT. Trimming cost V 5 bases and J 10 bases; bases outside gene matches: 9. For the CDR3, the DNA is TGTGCCAGCAGTACCCGGACAGGGGGCGGCACAGCTTTCTTT. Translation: CASSTRTGGGTAFF.

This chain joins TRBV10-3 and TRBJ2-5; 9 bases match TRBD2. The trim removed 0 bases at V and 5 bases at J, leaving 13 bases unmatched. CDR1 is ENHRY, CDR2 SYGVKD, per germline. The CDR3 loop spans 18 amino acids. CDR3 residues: CAISESPPKREALETQYF. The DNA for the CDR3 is TGTGCCATCAGTGAGTCCCCCCCTAAGCGGGAGGCCCTGGAGACCCAGTACTTC.

The DNA of the CDR3 is TGTGCCAGTAGAATCGGCAATCAGCCCCAGCATTTT. As protein: CASRIGNQPQHF. The V and J genes are TRBV19 and TRBJ1-5; no reliable D call. V was trimmed by 6 bases and J by 2 bases, leaving 5 bases between them. In germline, CDR1 is LNHDA, CDR2 SQIVND (reference sequence). The CDR3 covers 12 residues.

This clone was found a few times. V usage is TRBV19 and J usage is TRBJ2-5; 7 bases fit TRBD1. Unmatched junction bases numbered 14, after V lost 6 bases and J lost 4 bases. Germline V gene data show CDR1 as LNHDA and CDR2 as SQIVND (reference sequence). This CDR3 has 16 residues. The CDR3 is CASSMRTGGVRETQYF. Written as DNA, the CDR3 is TGTGCCAGTAGCATGAGGACAGGTGGGGTCCGAGAGACCCAGTACTTC. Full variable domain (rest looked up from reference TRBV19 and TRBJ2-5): DGGITQSPKYLFRKEGQNVTLSCEQNLNHDAMYWYRQDPGQGLRLIYYSQIVNDFQKGDIAEGYSVSREKKESFPLTVTSAQKNPTAFYLCASSMRTGGVRETQYFGPGTRLLVL.

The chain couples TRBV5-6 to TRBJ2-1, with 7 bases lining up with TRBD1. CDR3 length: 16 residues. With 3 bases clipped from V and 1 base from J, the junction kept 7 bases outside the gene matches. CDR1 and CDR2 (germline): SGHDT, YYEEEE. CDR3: CASSSIDRVSYNEQFF. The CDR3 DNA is TGTGCCAGCAGCTCTATAGACAGGGTGTCCTACAATGAGCAGTTCTTC.

This chain's CDR3 is CASRYGVSSYNSPLHF. The CDR3, as DNA: TGTGCCAGTAGATACGGGGTTAGCTCCTATAATTCACCCCTCCACTTT. The gene calls are TRBV19 and TRBJ1-6, with D unresolved. The CDR3 is 16 amino acids. Germline CDR1 is LNHDA and CDR2 is SQIVND (reference sequence). V lost 6 bases and J lost 0, with 12 bases in between. Filled out from reference TRBV19 and TRBJ1-6, the complete variable domain reads DGGITQSPKYLFRKEGQNVTLSCEQNLNHDAMYWYRQDPGQGLRLIYYSQIVNDFQKGDIAEGYSVSREKKESFPLTVTSAQKNPTAFYLCASRYGVSSYNSPLHFGNGTRLTVT.

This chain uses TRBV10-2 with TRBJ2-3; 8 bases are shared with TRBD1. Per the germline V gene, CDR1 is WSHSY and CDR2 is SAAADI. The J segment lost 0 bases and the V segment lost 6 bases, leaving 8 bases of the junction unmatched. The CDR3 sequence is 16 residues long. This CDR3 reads CASRDFRTGSTDTQYF. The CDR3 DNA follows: TGCGCCAGCAGGGACTTTAGGACAGGGAGCACAGATACGCAGTATTTT.

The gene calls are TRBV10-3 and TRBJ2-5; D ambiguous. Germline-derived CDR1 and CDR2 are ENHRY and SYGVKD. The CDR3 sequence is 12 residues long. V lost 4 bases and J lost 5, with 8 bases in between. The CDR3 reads CAISGEYETQYF. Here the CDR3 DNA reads TGTGCCATCAGTGGAGAATATGAGACCCAGTACTTC.

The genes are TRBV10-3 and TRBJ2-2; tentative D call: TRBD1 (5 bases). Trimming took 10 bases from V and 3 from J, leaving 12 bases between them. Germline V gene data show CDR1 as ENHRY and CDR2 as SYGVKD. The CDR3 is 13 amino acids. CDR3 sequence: CATRVADTGELFF. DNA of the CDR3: TGTGCCACCAGGGTAGCTGACACCGGGGAGCTGTTTTTT.

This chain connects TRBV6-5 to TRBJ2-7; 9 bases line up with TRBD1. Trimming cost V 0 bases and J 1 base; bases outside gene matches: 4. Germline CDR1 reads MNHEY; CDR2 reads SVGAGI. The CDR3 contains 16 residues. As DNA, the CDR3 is TGTGCCAGCAGTTACTCTTGGACAGGGGCTTCCTACGAGCAGTACTTC. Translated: CASSYSWTGASYEQYF.

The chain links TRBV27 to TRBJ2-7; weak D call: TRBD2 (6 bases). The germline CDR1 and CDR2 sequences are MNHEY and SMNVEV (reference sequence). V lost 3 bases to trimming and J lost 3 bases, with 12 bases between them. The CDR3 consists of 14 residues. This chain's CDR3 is CASSLAGKFYEQYF. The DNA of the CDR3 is TGTGCCAGCAGTTTGGCGGGGAAGTTCTACGAGCAGTACTTC.

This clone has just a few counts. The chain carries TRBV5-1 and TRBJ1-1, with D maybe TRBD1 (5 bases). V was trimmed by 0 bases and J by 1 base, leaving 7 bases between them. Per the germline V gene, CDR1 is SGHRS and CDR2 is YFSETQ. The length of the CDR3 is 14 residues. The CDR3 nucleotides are TGCGCCAGCAGCTTGGCTGGGGCGAACACTGAAGCTTTCTTT. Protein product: CASSLAGANTEAFF.

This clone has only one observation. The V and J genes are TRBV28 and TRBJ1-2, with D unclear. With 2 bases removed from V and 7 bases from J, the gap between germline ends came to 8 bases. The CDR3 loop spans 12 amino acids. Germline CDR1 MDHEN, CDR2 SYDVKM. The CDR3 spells CASSLLDRGYTF. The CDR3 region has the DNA TGTGCCAGCAGTTTACTAGATCGTGGCTACACCTTC.

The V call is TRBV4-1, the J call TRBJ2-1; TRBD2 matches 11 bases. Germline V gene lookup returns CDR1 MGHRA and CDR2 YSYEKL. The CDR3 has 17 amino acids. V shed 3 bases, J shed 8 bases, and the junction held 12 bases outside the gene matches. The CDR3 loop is CASSHRTLAGGGDEQFF. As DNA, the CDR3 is TGCGCCAGCAGCCATCGAACCCTAGCGGGGGGTGGGGATGAGCAGTTCTTC.

The CDR3 spells CAISLGPGLVKSEQFF. Here the CDR3 DNA reads TGTGCCATCTCATTGGGACCGGGACTAGTGAAGTCTGAGCAGTTCTTC. V usage is TRBV10-3 and J usage is TRBJ2-1; 8 positions match TRBD2. V lost 8 bases to trimming and J lost 9 bases; unmatched junction nucleotides: 18. The CDR3 is 16 amino acids. Per the germline V gene, CDR1 is ENHRY and CDR2 is SYGVKD.

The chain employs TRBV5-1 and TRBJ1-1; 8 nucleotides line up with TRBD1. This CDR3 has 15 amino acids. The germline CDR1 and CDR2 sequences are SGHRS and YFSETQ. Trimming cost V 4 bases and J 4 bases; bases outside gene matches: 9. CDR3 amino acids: CASSDPTGAITEAFF. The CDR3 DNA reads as TGCGCCAGCAGCGACCCGACAGGGGCCATCACTGAAGCTTTCTTT.

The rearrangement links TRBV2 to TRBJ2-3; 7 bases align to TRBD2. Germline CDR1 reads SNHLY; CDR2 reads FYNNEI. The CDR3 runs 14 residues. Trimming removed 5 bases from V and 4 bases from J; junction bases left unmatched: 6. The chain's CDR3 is CASSLRGRADTQYF. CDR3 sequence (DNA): TGTGCCAGCAGTTTGCGGGGGAGGGCAGATACGCAGTATTTT.

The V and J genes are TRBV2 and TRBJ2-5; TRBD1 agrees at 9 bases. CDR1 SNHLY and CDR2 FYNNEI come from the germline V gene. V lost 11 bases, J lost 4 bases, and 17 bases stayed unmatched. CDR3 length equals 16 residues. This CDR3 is CAAFETGGLLGETQYF. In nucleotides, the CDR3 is TGTGCCGCTTTCGAGACAGGGGGACTTTTAGGAGAGACCCAGTACTTC.

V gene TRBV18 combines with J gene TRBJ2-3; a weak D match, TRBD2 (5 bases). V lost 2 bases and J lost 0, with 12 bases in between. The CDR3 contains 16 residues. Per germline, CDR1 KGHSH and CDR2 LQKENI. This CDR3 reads CASSPGGLPSTDTQYF. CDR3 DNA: TGTGCCAGCTCACCAGGCGGGCTTCCTAGCACAGATACGCAGTATTTT.

The CDR3 region has the DNA TGTGCCAGCAGCTTACTAGGATTCGGTCAGCCCCAGCATTTT. Its translation: CASSLLGFGQPQHF. The genes are TRBV11-2 and TRBJ1-5; D uncertain. This CDR3 is 14 amino acids long. In germline, CDR1 is SGHAT, CDR2 FQNNGV. V was pared by 2 bases and J by 6 bases, with 11 bases between.

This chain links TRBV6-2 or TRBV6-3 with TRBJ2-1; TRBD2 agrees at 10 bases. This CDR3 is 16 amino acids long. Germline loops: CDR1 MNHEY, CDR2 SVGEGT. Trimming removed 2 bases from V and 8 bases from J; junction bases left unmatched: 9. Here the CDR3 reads CASSYVPSGRWDEQFF. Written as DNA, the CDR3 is TGTGCCAGCAGTTACGTCCCTAGCGGGAGATGGGATGAGCAGTTCTTC.

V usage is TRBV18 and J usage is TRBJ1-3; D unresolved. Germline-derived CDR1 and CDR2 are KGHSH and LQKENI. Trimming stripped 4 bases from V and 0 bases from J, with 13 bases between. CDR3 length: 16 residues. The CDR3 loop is CASSLAGNYSGNTIYF. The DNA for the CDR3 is TGTGCCAGCTCACTGGCGGGAAACTACTCTGGAAACACCATATATTTT. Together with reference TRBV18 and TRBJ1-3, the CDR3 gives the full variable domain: NAGVMQNPRHLVRRRGQEARLRCSPMKGHSHVYWYRQLPEEGLKFMVYLQKENIIDESGMPKERFSAEFPKEGPSILRIQQVVRGDSAAYFCASSLAGNYSGNTIYFGEGSWLTVV.

The DNA for the CDR3 is TGTGCCAGCAGGAGGGACAGGGGGTACACAGATACGCAGTATTTT. It codes for CASRRDRGYTDTQYF. The J gene is TRBJ2-3, the V gene TRBV6-5; TRBD1 matches at 11 bases. The CDR3 is made up of 15 amino acids. CDR1 MNHEY and CDR2 SVGAGI come from the germline V gene. The trim removed 6 bases at V and 2 bases at J, leaving 4 bases unmatched.

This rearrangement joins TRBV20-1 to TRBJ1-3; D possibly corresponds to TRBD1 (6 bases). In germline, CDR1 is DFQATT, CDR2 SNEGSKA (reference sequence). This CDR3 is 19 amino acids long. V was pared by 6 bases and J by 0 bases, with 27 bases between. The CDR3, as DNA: TGCAGTGCGAGTCATATCGAGGGGGTGCTCCCTATCTCTGGAAACACCATATATTTT. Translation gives CSASHIEGVLPISGNTIYF.

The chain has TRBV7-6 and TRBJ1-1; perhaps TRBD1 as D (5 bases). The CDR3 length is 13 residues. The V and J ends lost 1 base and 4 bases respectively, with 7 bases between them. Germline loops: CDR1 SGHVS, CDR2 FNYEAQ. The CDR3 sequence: CASSLEGITEAFF. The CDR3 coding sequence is TGTGCCAGCAGCTTAGAGGGGATCACTGAAGCTTTCTTT.

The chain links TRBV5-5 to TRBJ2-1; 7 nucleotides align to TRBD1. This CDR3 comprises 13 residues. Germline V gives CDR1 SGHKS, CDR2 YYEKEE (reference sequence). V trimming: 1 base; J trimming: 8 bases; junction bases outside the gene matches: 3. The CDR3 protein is CASSLTTGYEQFF. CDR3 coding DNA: TGTGCCAGCAGCTTGACGACAGGGTATGAGCAGTTCTTC.

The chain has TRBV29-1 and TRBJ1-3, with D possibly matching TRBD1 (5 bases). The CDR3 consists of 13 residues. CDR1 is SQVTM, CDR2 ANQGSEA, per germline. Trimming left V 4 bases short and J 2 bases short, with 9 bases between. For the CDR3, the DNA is TGCAGCGTTGGTCGGGGGACTGGAAACACCATATATTTT. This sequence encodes CSVGRGTGNTIYF.

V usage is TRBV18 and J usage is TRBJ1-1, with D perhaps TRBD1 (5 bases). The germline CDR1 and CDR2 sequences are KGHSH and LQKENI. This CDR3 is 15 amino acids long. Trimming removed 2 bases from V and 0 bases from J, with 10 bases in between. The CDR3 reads CASSPTGNLNTEAFF. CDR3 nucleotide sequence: TGTGCCAGCTCACCAACAGGAAATCTGAACACTGAAGCTTTCTTT.

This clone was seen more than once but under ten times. Here the CDR3 reads CASSGTGALPQHF. DNA for the CDR3: TGCGCCAGCAGTGGGACAGGGGCATTGCCCCAGCATTTT. This chain uses TRBV10-1 with TRBJ1-5; 9 positions agree with TRBD1. This CDR3 is built from 13 residues. Germline CDR1 WNHNN, CDR2 SYGVQD (reference sequence). J lost 9 bases, V lost 4 bases, and 4 bases had no gene match.

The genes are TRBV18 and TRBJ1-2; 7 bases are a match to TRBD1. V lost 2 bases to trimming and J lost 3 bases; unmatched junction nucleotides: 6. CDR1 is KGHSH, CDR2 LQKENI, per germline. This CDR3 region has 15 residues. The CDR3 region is CASSPSAGTDYGYTF. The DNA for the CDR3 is TGTGCCAGCTCACCATCGGCCGGGACAGACTATGGCTACACCTTC. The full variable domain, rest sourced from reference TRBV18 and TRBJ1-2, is NAGVMQNPRHLVRRRGQEARLRCSPMKGHSHVYWYRQLPEEGLKFMVYLQKENIIDESGMPKERFSAEFPKEGPSILRIQQVVRGDSAAYFCASSPSAGTDYGYTFGSGTRLTVV.

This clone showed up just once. The DNA of the CDR3 is TGTGCCAGCAGTTACGAGACCAGGGTGGATTCACCCCTCCACTTT. It specifies CASSYETRVDSPLHF. This chain connects TRBV6-5 to TRBJ1-6, with D perhaps matching TRBD1 (5 bases). This CDR3 contains 15 residues. CDR1 and CDR2 from the germline V gene are MNHEY and SVGAGI. The V and J ends lost 2 bases and 8 bases respectively, with 13 bases between them.